This T cell receptor beta chain was obtained from a study of blood T cell repertoires in COVID-19. V shed 0 bases and J 2 bases; nucleotides not matched to a gene: 3. CDR3 length equals 17 residues. The germline gives CDR1 MNHNS, CDR2 SASEGT. Profiling relied on immunoSEQ multiplex PCR, and the TCRdb table lists in-frame clones only, not all of them. This sample has 120,000 or so clones; more than 75% occur once, and the top ten carry about 3.8%. J is TRBJ2-6 and V is TRBV6-1; 8 nucleotides agree with TRBD1. The clonotype comes from a man between 60 and 75 years old with acute or convalescent COVID-19. The sequenced sample consisted of peripheral blood. In nucleotides, the CDR3 is TGTGCCAGCAGTGAAGCGCTGGACAGGGCTGGGGCCAACGTCCTGACTTTC. It is translated as CASSEALDRAGANVLTF.